The 29 T cell receptor beta chains in this list originate from one sample, sequenced in a study of T cells in Graves' hyperthyroidism and ophthalmopathy. Regions amplified from RNA transcripts were the TCR beta CDR3 regions. Initially, a first-round RT-PCR of the TCR CDR3 employed the HTBI primer set. Each CDR3 protein gets one entry after TCRdb re-called the multiplex PCR reads with MiXCR. The table records about 350,000 distinct CDR3 sequences, 15% to 20% of them present only once. Specimen: blood. Every receptor here comes from a woman aged 40 to 50 with Graves' ophthalmopathy.

This clonotype showed up many times. V usage is TRBV30 and J usage is TRBJ2-5; D is unresolved. Between the trimmed V and J ends, which lost 3 bases and 0 bases, there was a span of 2 bases. The CDR3 runs 11 residues. Germline-derived CDR1 and CDR2 are GTSNPN and SVGIG (reference sequence). The CDR3 DNA reads as TGTGCCTGGAGCTACCAAGAGACCCAGTACTTC. It yields the protein CAWSYQETQYF.

This clonotype was counted many times. At one of its ends the junction is not consistent with the germline gene, which may arise from a read error. The chain links TRBV5-1 to TRBJ2-5; tentatively, D is TRBD1 (5 bases). This CDR3 spans 13 amino acids. CDR1 is SGHRS and CDR2 is YFSETQ in the germline V gene. The chain's CDR3 is CASSLQGQETQYF. The CDR3 DNA follows: TGTGCCAGCAGCTTGCAGGGTCAAGAGACCCAGTACTTC.

Ten or more counts support this clonotype. This chain connects TRBV29-1 to TRBJ2-5, with 7 bases that match TRBD1. This CDR3 comprises 12 residues. J was trimmed by 7 bases and V by 2 bases; bases with no gene match: 4. Germline CDR1 SQVTM, CDR2 ANQGSEA. The CDR3 protein is CSVERGPGTQYF. CDR3 in DNA: TGCAGCGTTGAAAGGGGGCCGGGGACCCAGTACTTC.

The genes are TRBV6-5 and TRBJ2-7, with 9 bases that match TRBD2. J was trimmed by 6 bases and V by 3 bases; bases with no gene match: 9. The germline V gene encodes CDR1 MNHEY and CDR2 SVGAGI. The CDR3 is made up of 15 amino acids. The CDR3 sequence: CASSYAAGGPSEQYF. In DNA form, the CDR3 reads TGTGCCAGCAGTTATGCGGCGGGAGGGCCTTCCGAGCAGTACTTC.

The chain joins TRBV30 to TRBJ2-7; 10 bases align to TRBD2. CDR3 length: 13 residues. The ends lost 4 bases at V and 4 bases at J; junction bases unmatched: 4. Looked up from germline, CDR1 is GTSNPN and CDR2 is SVGIG (reference sequence). The CDR3 sequence is CAWTSGSSYEQYF. CDR3 coding DNA: TGTGCCTGGACTAGCGGGAGTTCTTACGAGCAGTACTTC.

The gene calls are TRBV6-1 and TRBJ2-7, with 7 bases identical to TRBD1. CDR3 length equals 16 residues. Germline V lookup: CDR1 MNHNS, CDR2 SASEGT. V shed 4 bases, J shed 3 bases, and the junction held 12 bases outside the gene matches. The DNA for the CDR3 is TGTGCCAGCAGTGCCAAGAACCCCGGGACAGTCTACGAGCAGTACTTC. Translated: CASSAKNPGTVYEQYF.

This clonotype was detected only a few times. V is TRBV11-2 and J is TRBJ2-5; 9 positions match TRBD2. After removal of 7 bases from V and 2 bases from J, the junction contained 17 bases not matched to a gene. The length of the CDR3 is 18 residues. Germline assignment: CDR1 SGHAT and CDR2 FQNNGV. CDR3 DNA sequence: TGTGCCAGCAACTCCTGGGGGACTATGGCGGGAGGGCAAGAGACCCAGTACTTC. This gives the protein CASNSWGTMAGGQETQYF.

This clonotype appeared once. The rearrangement joins TRBV28 to TRBJ2-7; 10 positions agree with TRBD1. The germline V gene has CDR1 MDHEN and CDR2 SYDVKM. This CDR3 is 15 amino acids long. Trimming cost V 10 bases and J 1 base; bases outside gene matches: 10. The CDR3 sequence: CATTSRDRGSYEQYF. The DNA for the CDR3 is TGTGCCACTACGTCCCGGGACAGGGGTTCCTACGAGCAGTACTTC.

The V gene is TRBV19, the J gene TRBJ2-1; D perhaps matches TRBD1 (6 bases). The CDR3 runs to 15 residues. Germline-derived CDR1 and CDR2 are LNHDA and SQIVND (reference sequence). Trimming shortened V by 6 bases and J by 4 bases, and 16 bases separated the two germline ends. CDR3 amino acids: CASSADRLLYNEQFF. In DNA, the CDR3 is TGTGCCAGTAGCGCTGACAGGCTCTTGTACAATGAGCAGTTCTTC.

This clonotype was picked up many times. The rearrangement joins TRBV28 to TRBJ1-6, with D unresolved. The CDR3 totals 14 residues. CDR1 is MDHEN, CDR2 SYDVKM, per germline. V lost 5 bases, J lost 1 base, and 6 bases lay in between. This CDR3 reads CASSLISYNSPLHF. In DNA, the CDR3 is TGTGCCAGCAGTCTTATTTCCTATAATTCACCCCTCCACTTT.

This clonotype has a count of ten or more. The chain uses TRBV19 and TRBJ2-2; a weak D match, TRBD2 (5 bases). This CDR3 has 18 residues. V lost 0 bases, J lost 1 base, and 15 bases lay in between. CDR1 is LNHDA and CDR2 is SQIVND in the germline V gene (reference sequence). CDR3 nucleotide sequence: TGTGCCAGTAGTATAGAGGGTGGGAGTACCTGGAACACCGGGGAGCTGTTTTTT. The encoded protein is CASSIEGGSTWNTGELFF. The full variable domain, rest sourced from reference TRBV19 and TRBJ2-2, is DGGITQSPKYLFRKEGQNVTLSCEQNLNHDAMYWYRQDPGQGLRLIYYSQIVNDFQKGDIAEGYSVSREKKESFPLTVTSAQKNPTAFYLCASSIEGGSTWNTGELFFGEGSRLTVL.

This clonotype was found many times. The chain joins TRBV27 to TRBJ2-2; D gene unclear. This CDR3 has 14 amino acids. Trimming took off 0 bases at V and 9 bases at J, with 11 bases between the two ends. Germline CDR1 reads MNHEY; CDR2 reads SMNVEV (reference sequence). CDR3 nucleotides: TGTGCCAGCAGTTTATCTAGGGTTCGAAGGGAGCTGTTTTTT. This sequence encodes CASSLSRVRRELFF.

In this sample, this clonotype turned up many times. The V and J genes are TRBV7-8 and TRBJ1-6, with a weak D call TRBD1 (5 bases). Germline V gene sequence: CDR1 SGHVS, CDR2 FQNEAQ. The CDR3 covers 15 residues. Trimming left V 1 base short and J 6 bases short, with 10 bases between. The DNA of the CDR3 is TGTGCCAGCAGCTTAGTAACAGGCTCTAATTCACCCCTCCACTTT. Its translation: CASSLVTGSNSPLHF. Full variable domain (outside the CDR3, taken from reference TRBV7-8 and TRBJ1-6): GAGVSQSPRYKVAKRGQDVALRCDPISGHVSLFWYQQALGQGPEFLTYFQNEAQLDKSGLPSDRFFAERPEGSVSTLKIQRTQQEDSAVYLCASSLVTGSNSPLHFGNGTRLTVT.

As for this clonotype: One end of the junction does not line up with germline, which may come from a read error. The CDR3 sequence is CASSLGHRESQYF. CDR3 sequence (DNA): TGCGCCAGCAGCTTGGGACATCGAGAGTCCCAGTACTTC. V usage is TRBV5-1 and J usage is TRBJ2-5; the D is unclear. Per germline, CDR1 SGHRS and CDR2 YFSETQ. This CDR3 is built from 13 residues.

Many counts were recorded for this clonotype. V and J are TRBV20-1 and TRBJ2-7; 11 bases match TRBD2. This CDR3 contains 15 residues. The germline gives CDR1 DFQATT, CDR2 SNEGSKA (reference sequence). J gave up 2 bases and V 3 bases, and 6 bases lay outside the gene matches. In DNA, the CDR3 is TGCAGTGCTAGGGTCCTAGCGGGAGGAGCCTACGAGCAGTACTTC. Translating it yields CSARVLAGGAYEQYF.

This clonotype was seen repeatedly, ten times or more. CDR3 DNA sequence: TGTGCCAGCAGCTTACGACTGCAGCGGGAGCTTACCTACGAGCAGTACTTC. Encoded protein: CASSLRLQRELTYEQYF. This chain joins TRBV11-2 and TRBJ2-7; 8 bases fit TRBD2. Per the germline V gene, CDR1 is SGHAT and CDR2 is FQNNGV. The CDR3 covers 17 residues. The V segment lost 2 bases and the J segment 2 bases; nucleotides outside the gene matches: 11.

This clonotype has a count of ten or more. This sequence joins TRBV30 and TRBJ2-2; TRBD2 might be the D (6 bases). The length of the CDR3 is 14 residues. The V end was cut by 5 bases, the J end by 1 base, with 11 bases between. The germline CDR1 and CDR2 sequences are GTSNPN and SVGIG (reference sequence). CDR3 DNA sequence: TGTGCCTGGCGAAAGGGACTGAACACCGGGGAGCTGTTTTTT. Translating it yields CAWRKGLNTGELFF.

This clonotype was recorded many times. This chain uses TRBV20-1 with TRBJ1-5; TRBD1 agrees at 9 bases. The CDR3 is 15 amino acids. CDR1 is DFQATT, CDR2 SNEGSKA, per germline (reference sequence). J gave up 4 bases and V 1 base, and 5 bases lay outside the gene matches. This CDR3 is CSARAGQGRNQPQHF. The CDR3 nucleotides read TGCAGTGCTAGAGCAGGACAGGGGAGGAATCAGCCCCAGCATTTT.

This clonotype was observed many times. CDR3: CASSLAMGEVGYEQYF. The CDR3 DNA sequence: TGTGCCAGCAGCTTAGCGATGGGTGAGGTGGGCTACGAGCAGTACTTC. The chain uses TRBV7-8 and TRBJ2-7; no clear D. Germline CDR1 is SGHVS and CDR2 is FQNEAQ. V gave up 0 bases and J gave up 3 bases, with 15 bases separating them. This CDR3 contains 16 residues.

This clonotype was observed at least ten times. The rearrangement joins TRBV15 to TRBJ2-7; a possible D gene is TRBD1 (5 bases). Trimming cost V 1 base and J 1 base, with 14 bases left between them. CDR3 length: 16 amino acids. Germline V gene sequence: CDR1 LNHNV, CDR2 YYDKDF (reference sequence). The CDR3 spells CATSRVPGRLSYEQYF. The CDR3 nucleotides read TGTGCCACCAGCAGAGTTCCAGGGCGCCTTTCCTACGAGCAGTACTTC.

The J gene is TRBJ1-1, the V gene TRBV12-3 or TRBV12-4; D gene uncertain. The CDR3 length is 16 residues. Trimming left V 3 bases short and J 0 bases short, with 14 bases between. The DNA of the CDR3 is TGTGCCAGCAGTTTCGGTCGGGGAGGCCTGAACACTGAAGCTTTCTTT. Amino acids: CASSFGRGGLNTEAFF.

This clonotype was observed at least ten times. This rearrangement joins TRBV6-2 or TRBV6-3 to TRBJ1-5, with a tentative D call TRBD1 (5 bases). The germline CDR1 and CDR2 sequences are MNHEY and SVGEGT. Trimming shortened V by 0 bases and J by 7 bases, and 13 bases separated the two germline ends. The CDR3 extends over 15 amino acids. CDR3 loop: CASSYSGEGGQPQHF. The DNA of the CDR3 is TGTGCCAGCAGTTACTCGGGGGAGGGCGGGCAGCCCCAGCATTTT.

This clonotype has a count of ten or more. The V and J genes are TRBV4-2 and TRBJ1-2, with D maybe TRBD1 (5 bases). V gave up 0 bases and J gave up 5 bases, with 13 bases separating them. The length of the CDR3 is 15 residues. Germline CDR1 and CDR2: LGHNA and YNFKEQ. CDR3 sequence: CASSQDRGREYGYTF. The CDR3 nucleotides are TGTGCCAGCAGCCAAGATAGGGGACGGGAATATGGCTACACCTTC.

Many counts were recorded for this clonotype. The V and J genes are TRBV7-9 and TRBJ1-2, with D possibly TRBD1 on 5 matching bases. CDR3 size: 15 residues. Germline CDR1 is SEHNR and CDR2 is FQNEAQ (reference sequence). Trimming cost V 4 bases and J 4 bases, with 16 bases left between them. The DNA of the CDR3 is TGTGCCAGCAGCTCCCCGGGACGGTTGATCTATGGCTACACCTTC. Residues: CASSSPGRLIYGYTF.

This clonotype was counted ten times or more. This sequence joins TRBV2 and TRBJ2-5; D is possibly TRBD1 (6 bases). The germline V gene encodes CDR1 SNHLY and CDR2 FYNNEI. Trimming took 5 bases from V and 2 from J, leaving 15 bases between them. This CDR3 region has 15 residues. The CDR3 bases are TGTGCCAGCAGTTTTCAACAGGGAGCGCAAGAGACCCAGTACTTC. It specifies CASSFQQGAQETQYF.

This clonotype was detected many times. This chain joins TRBV6-2 or TRBV6-3 and TRBJ1-5; D is undetermined. The V gene's germline CDR1 is MNHEY and CDR2 SVGEGT. Deletions cut 2 bases from V and 6 bases from J, with 8 bases between. There are 13 residues in the CDR3. CDR3 DNA sequence: TGTGCCAGCAGTTACGAAAACAGTCAGCCCCAGCATTTT. Encoded protein: CASSYENSQPQHF.

This clonotype appeared many times. The V gene is TRBV5-1, the J gene TRBJ2-3, with unresolved D. The CDR3 runs 14 residues. Germline loops: CDR1 SGHRS, CDR2 YFSETQ. V lost 5 bases and J lost 2, with 12 bases in between. CDR3 nucleotide sequence: TGCGCCAGCAGGGGTTCGGCAATCACAGATACGCAGTATTTT. This codes for CASRGSAITDTQYF.

This clonotype was observed at least ten times. The junction shows a germline mismatch at one end, possibly a read error. The chain employs TRBV6-1 and TRBJ1-1, with a possible D match to TRBD1 (5 bases). The CDR3 spans 14 residues. Germline CDR1 and CDR2: MNHNS and SASEGT. The CDR3 is CASGEETVPTEAFF. CDR3 coding DNA: TGTGCCAGCGGTGAAGAGACAGTTCCCACTGAAGCTTTCTTT.

This clonotype was seen many times. This chain connects TRBV29-1 to TRBJ2-7; TRBD1 matches 8 bases. This CDR3 spans 12 amino acids. The V gene end was trimmed by 6 bases and the J gene end by 5 bases; junction bases not matched to a gene: 6. In germline, CDR1 is SQVTM, CDR2 ANQGSEA. The CDR3 coding sequence is TGCAGCGTCAGGGGGCGTCTCGACGAGCAGTACTTC. It translates to CSVRGRLDEQYF.